The next 14 T cell receptor beta chains were all read from a single sample in a study of cytomegalovirus exposure and HLA in healthy donors. PCR primers comprised 60 Vbeta and 13 Jbeta primers. The method was immunoSEQ multiplex PCR; TCRdb's version includes in-frame clones alone and lacks a portion of them. Of 200,000 or so clones in the sample, roughly 90% are singletons; the top ten hold roughly 0.23%. The source material was PBMCs. The receptors here all came from a girl in the first two years of life in good health and CMV-seronegative.

The CDR3 nucleotides are TGTGCCAGCAGCTTGCAGGGGGGCCTAGGCTACACCTTC. Its translation is CASSLQGGLGYTF. The chain couples TRBV5-4 to TRBJ1-2; 7 bases map to TRBD1. Germline trimming cut 1 base from V and 8 bases from J; bases unmatched to any gene: 5. The CDR3 covers 13 residues. Germline CDR1 and CDR2: SGHNT and YYREEE (reference sequence).

This chain links TRBV14 with TRBJ1-1; unclear D gene. Trimming shortened V by 0 bases and J by 0 bases, and 17 bases separated the two germline ends. The CDR3 is made up of 18 amino acids. Germline V gene sequence: CDR1 SGHDN, CDR2 FVKESK. Here the CDR3 reads CASSQDRRDFRMNTEAFF. The DNA of the CDR3 is TGTGCCAGCAGCCAAGATCGCAGAGACTTTCGCATGAACACTGAAGCTTTCTTT.

The chain employs TRBV6-5 and TRBJ2-1; 7 nucleotides line up with TRBD2. The CDR3 spans 13 residues. Germline CDR1 reads MNHEY; CDR2 reads SVGAGI. The V and J ends lost 4 bases and 7 bases, in that order; junction bases with no gene match: 4. The CDR3 sequence: CASSFNSGNEQFF. The DNA of the CDR3 is TGTGCCAGCAGTTTCAATAGCGGGAATGAGCAGTTCTTC.

This clone occurred a few times. The chain carries TRBV25-1 and TRBJ2-2, with D perhaps matching TRBD1 (6 bases). V lost 1 base and J 0 bases, leaving 9 bases between the germline ends. The germline V gene encodes CDR1 MGHDK and CDR2 SYGVNS. CDR3 length: 16 amino acids. CDR3 nucleotide sequence: TGTGCCAGCAGTGAATCGTCAGGGGCGAACACCGGGGAGCTGTTTTTT. Amino acid sequence: CASSESSGANTGELFF.

The V call is TRBV30, the J call TRBJ1-6, with 8 nucleotides matching TRBD1. With V trimmed by 2 bases and J by 7 bases, 22 bases remained unmatched. Germline loops: CDR1 GTSNPN, CDR2 SVGIG (reference sequence). CDR3 length equals 20 residues. The CDR3 protein is CAWSSRRTGKIYAPNSPLHF. CDR3 coding DNA: TGTGCCTGGAGTTCCAGACGGACAGGGAAAATATACGCCCCCAATTCACCCCTCCACTTT. Full variable domain (remainder filled in from reference TRBV30 and TRBJ1-6): SQTIHQWPATLVQPVGSPLSLECTVEGTSNPNLYWYRQAAGRGLQLLFYSVGIGQISSEVPQNLSASRPQDRQFILSSKKLLLSDSGFYLCAWSSRRTGKIYAPNSPLHFGNGTRLTVT.

The chain employs TRBV6-1 and TRBJ2-1; no clear D gene. Germline CDR1 reads MNHNS; CDR2 reads SASEGT. This CDR3 has 13 amino acids. The V gene lost 3 bases and the J gene lost 2 bases, with 5 bases spanning the gap. The CDR3 is CASSEETYNEQFF. The CDR3 nucleotides are TGTGCCAGCAGTGAGGAGACCTACAATGAGCAGTTCTTC.

In nucleotides, the CDR3 is TGTGCCAGCAAGCGGGATAGAGACGGGGAGCTGTTTTTT. Translating gives CASKRDRDGELFF. The chain employs TRBV7-3 and TRBJ2-2, with TRBD2 identical over 7 bases. The germline gives CDR1 SGHTA, CDR2 FQGTGA. The CDR3 has 13 amino acids. V was pared by 7 bases and J by 7 bases, with 6 bases of the junction left unmatched.

The chain links TRBV9 to TRBJ1-3; D call uncertain. Trimming took off 4 bases at V and 4 bases at J, with 12 bases between the two ends. The germline CDR1 and CDR2 sequences are SGDLS and YYNGEE. The CDR3 has 14 residues. For the CDR3, the DNA is TGTGCCAGCAGCCTTGAGGGCGGCGGAAACACCATATATTTT. Protein: CASSLEGGGNTIYF. The whole variable domain, filled in from reference TRBV9 and TRBJ1-3, reads DSGVTQTPKHLITATGQRVTLRCSPRSGDLSVYWYQQSLDQGLQFLIQYYNGEERAKGNILERFSAQQFPDLHSELNLSSLELGDSALYFCASSLEGGGNTIYFGEGSWLTVV.

Here the CDR3 reads CASSGTGPTYGYTF. The DNA of the CDR3 is TGCGCCAGCAGCGGGACAGGGCCGACCTATGGCTACACCTTC. The chain employs TRBV5-1 and TRBJ1-2, with 9 positions matching TRBD1. Trimming cost V 4 bases and J 4 bases; bases outside gene matches: 5. Germline V gene lookup returns CDR1 SGHRS and CDR2 YFSETQ. This CDR3 is 14 amino acids long.

The gene calls are TRBV5-1 and TRBJ2-5, with TRBD1 matching over 7 bases. Unmatched junction bases numbered 5, after V lost 0 bases and J lost 3 bases. The CDR3 extends over 15 amino acids. Germline CDR1 and CDR2: SGHRS and YFSETQ. CDR3 in amino acids: CASSLAGTDEETQYF. Written as DNA, the CDR3 is TGCGCCAGCAGCTTGGCCGGGACAGATGAAGAGACCCAGTACTTC.

V usage is TRBV5-1 and J usage is TRBJ1-2, with a possible D match to TRBD1 (6 bases). The germline V and J ends were trimmed by 5 bases and 0 bases, with 17 bases remaining between them. The CDR3 totals 16 residues. Germline values: CDR1 SGHRS, CDR2 YFSETQ. The chain's CDR3 is CASRGVETGTNYGYTF. CDR3 coding DNA: TGCGCCAGCAGGGGGGTTGAGACAGGAACTAACTATGGCTACACCTTC.

The chain couples TRBV5-1 to TRBJ2-1; D is perhaps TRBD2 (7 bases). V was cut by 0 bases and J by 10 bases, with 14 bases left in between. Germline V gives CDR1 SGHRS, CDR2 YFSETQ. The CDR3 consists of 14 residues. Written as DNA, the CDR3 is TGCGCCAGCAGCTTGGTGGCGGGGGCGAGGGAGCAGTTCTTC. Amino acids: CASSLVAGAREQFF.

This clone occurred a few times. This chain links TRBV9 with TRBJ2-1; 9 bases line up with TRBD2. The germline V gene encodes CDR1 SGDLS and CDR2 YYNGEE. The V gene end was trimmed by 0 bases and the J gene end by 5 bases; junction bases not matched to a gene: 3. The CDR3 extends over 15 amino acids. CDR3 DNA sequence: TGTGCCAGCAGCGTAGTAGCGGGAGAAGACAATGAGCAGTTCTTC. It is translated as CASSVVAGEDNEQFF.

This chain joins TRBV19 and TRBJ2-5, with 9 positions matching TRBD1. With V trimmed by 3 bases and J by 0 bases, 8 bases remained unmatched. The CDR3 covers 17 residues. Germline V lookup: CDR1 LNHDA, CDR2 SQIVND (reference sequence). The chain's CDR3 is CASSMLQGALYQETQYF. The CDR3 DNA sequence: TGTGCCAGTAGTATGCTACAGGGGGCATTGTACCAAGAGACCCAGTACTTC.